Listed here are 8 T cell receptor beta chains from one sample, sequenced in a study of blood T cell repertoires in COVID-19. TCRdb's table, derived via immunoSEQ multiplex PCR, lists solely in-frame clones and lacks some. Among around 250,000 clones, around 88% were seen once, and the ten largest hold about 12%. The specimen sequenced was peripheral blood. These receptors all stem from a man aged 80 or over with acute or convalescent COVID-19.

The V call is TRBV6-4, the J call TRBJ2-2; TRBD2 is a possible D gene (5 bases). Deletions cut 0 bases from V and 2 bases from J, with 13 bases between. Germline lookup yields CDR1 MRHNA and CDR2 SNTAGT. The CDR3 is 17 amino acids. CDR3 DNA sequence: TGTGCCAGCAGTGACTCGTTAAGCGGACCAAACACCGGGGAGCTGTTTTTT. Its protein product is CASSDSLSGPNTGELFF.

This clone was counted once. This rearrangement joins TRBV5-4 to TRBJ2-2, with D maybe TRBD2 (5 bases). The ends were cut back, 4 bases at V and 5 bases at J, with 21 bases in the middle. The germline V gene has CDR1 SGHNT and CDR2 YYREEE (reference sequence). The CDR3 length is 17 residues. The CDR3 reads CASSPTSLVGRTGELFF. DNA for the CDR3: TGTGCCAGCAGCCCTACCTCACTAGTGGGTAGAACCGGGGAGCTGTTTTTT. The full variable domain, its missing parts supplied by reference TRBV5-4 and TRBJ2-2, is ETGVTQSPTHLIKTRGQQVTLRCSSQSGHNTVSWYQQALGQGPQFIFQYYREEENGRGNFPPRFSGLQFPNYSSELNVNALELDDSALYLCASSPTSLVGRTGELFFGEGSRLTVL.

The chain employs TRBV5-8 and TRBJ2-3; a weak D match, TRBD2 (5 bases). V lost 5 bases, J lost 8 bases, and 15 bases lay in between. The germline V gene encodes CDR1 SGHTS and CDR2 YDEGEE. The CDR3 has 13 residues. This CDR3 is CASSYGSRGTQYF. The CDR3 DNA is TGTGCCAGCAGTTACGGCAGTCGGGGTACGCAGTATTTT.

The chain joins TRBV7-9 to TRBJ2-7; 7 bases are a match to TRBD2. CDR1 SEHNR and CDR2 FQNEAQ come from the germline V gene (reference sequence). The CDR3 is made up of 15 amino acids. The ends lost 2 bases at V and 2 bases at J; junction bases unmatched: 6. CDR3 in amino acids: CASSLPSGVPYEQYF. The CDR3 coding sequence is TGTGCCAGCAGCTTACCGAGCGGGGTTCCCTACGAGCAGTACTTC.

The CDR3 sequence is CATSRVPSGTSFEQFF. DNA of the CDR3: TGTGCCACCAGCAGAGTCCCTAGCGGGACCTCTTTTGAGCAGTTCTTC. The rearrangement links TRBV15 to TRBJ2-1; the match to TRBD2 covers 9 bases. Germline V lookup: CDR1 LNHNV, CDR2 YYDKDF (reference sequence). V lost 1 base, J lost 9 bases, and 10 bases stayed unmatched. The CDR3 consists of 16 residues.

The chain couples TRBV28 to TRBJ2-3, with 9 bases matching TRBD1. The V and J ends lost 4 bases and 4 bases, in that order; junction bases with no gene match: 6. The CDR3 sequence is 15 residues long. Germline V gives CDR1 MDHEN, CDR2 SYDVKM. This CDR3 reads CASSWAGQGADTQYF. The CDR3 DNA follows: TGTGCCAGCAGTTGGGCGGGACAGGGTGCAGATACGCAGTATTTT.

The chain employs TRBV18 and TRBJ1-3, with unresolved D. V was trimmed by 3 bases and J by 0 bases, leaving 9 bases between them. The CDR3 is 15 residues long. The V gene's germline CDR1 is KGHSH and CDR2 LQKENI. The CDR3 loop is CASSPGAVSGNTIYF. CDR3 sequence (DNA): TGTGCCAGCTCACCGGGAGCTGTCTCTGGAAACACCATATATTTT.

Regarding this clone: This specimen includes other DNA sequences encoding the same CDR3. The rearrangement joins TRBV11-2 to TRBJ2-7; TRBD2 is a possible D gene (6 bases). The V gene lost 1 base and the J gene lost 7 bases, with 17 bases spanning the gap. The CDR3 has 15 residues. Germline V CDR1 and CDR2: SGHAT, FQNNGV. The CDR3 bases are TGTGCCAGCAGCTTAGCTACTAGCTTTTTATATGAGCAGTACTTC. It codes for CASSLATSFLYEQYF.